This entry lists 15 T cell receptor beta chains sequenced from one sample in a study of pediatric ulcerative colitis. The method was immunoSEQ multiplex PCR; TCRdb's version includes in-frame clones alone and lacks a portion of them. Of tens of thousands of clones listed, around 73% were seen once; the top ten hold around 0.7%. Rectal tissue came from one to two pinch biopsies taken at colonoscopy. The sample was gut tissue. Receptor source: a boy under 18 with moderate ulcerative colitis.

This chain joins TRBV6-5 and TRBJ2-7; maybe TRBD1 (6 bases). This CDR3 is built from 14 residues. Germline V gives CDR1 MNHEY, CDR2 SVGAGI. Trimming cost V 0 bases and J 3 bases, with 9 bases left between them. CDR3: CASSYSRGGYEQYF. DNA for the CDR3: TGTGCCAGCAGTTACTCGCGAGGGGGCTACGAGCAGTACTTC.

The DNA for the CDR3 is TGCGCCAGCAGCCTCTCGAGGAGGTATGAGCAGTTCTTC. Its protein is CASSLSRRYEQFF. The gene calls are TRBV4-1 and TRBJ2-1; a possible D gene is TRBD2 (5 bases). The CDR3 length is 13 residues. With 4 bases removed from V and 8 bases from J, the gap between germline ends came to 12 bases. CDR1 is MGHRA and CDR2 is YSYEKL in the germline V gene.

The CDR3 DNA sequence: TGTGCCAGCGGTGTGGAGGGCAATCAGCCCCAGCATTTT. Encoded protein: CASGVEGNQPQHF. The chain has TRBV2 and TRBJ1-5, with D unclear. The CDR3 has 13 residues. Germline V gene sequence: CDR1 SNHLY, CDR2 FYNNEI. The V gene lost 8 bases and the J gene lost 2 bases, with 10 bases spanning the gap.

The chain has TRBV6-1 and TRBJ1-6; 11 nucleotides align to TRBD1. The trim removed 4 bases at V and 9 bases at J, leaving 2 bases unmatched. This CDR3 contains 14 residues. CDR1 is MNHNS, CDR2 SASEGT, per germline. The CDR3 protein is CASSVGTGGSPLHF. CDR3 in DNA: TGTGCCAGCAGTGTTGGGACAGGGGGTTCACCCCTCCACTTT.

The chain couples TRBV28 to TRBJ1-5, with unresolved D. The CDR3 has 14 residues. Trimming took 4 bases from V and 7 from J, leaving 14 bases between them. From germline, CDR1 is MDHEN and CDR2 SYDVKM. The CDR3 region is CASSYALAGQPQHF. DNA of the CDR3: TGTGCCAGCAGTTATGCCCTCGCCGGGCAGCCCCAGCATTTT.

The V call is TRBV6-5, the J call TRBJ2-5; D uncertain. This CDR3 spans 14 amino acids. Germline V gives CDR1 MNHEY, CDR2 SVGAGI. V lost 2 bases and J lost 2, with 9 bases in between. Here the CDR3 reads CASSYLGPQETQYF. The DNA of the CDR3 is TGTGCCAGCAGTTACCTGGGTCCGCAAGAGACCCAGTACTTC.

The rearrangement uses TRBV2 and TRBJ2-6; 8 bases fit TRBD2. CDR3 length equals 16 residues. V dropped 7 bases and J dropped 0; count of bases not matched to a gene: 5. Looked up from germline, CDR1 is SNHLY and CDR2 is FYNNEI. CDR3 amino acids: CASKGLGDSGANVLTF. CDR3 bases: TGTGCCAGCAAGGGACTAGGGGACTCTGGGGCCAACGTCCTGACTTTC.

V gene TRBV10-1 combines with J gene TRBJ2-7; no clear D. The CDR3 contains 13 residues. The germline gives CDR1 WNHNN, CDR2 SYGVQD (reference sequence). The V end lost 2 bases, the J end lost 3 bases, and 8 bases lay between the germline ends. The DNA of the CDR3 is TGCGCCAGCAGTGAGGGCAGAAACTACGAGCAGTACTTC. The encoded protein is CASSEGRNYEQYF.

The rearrangement joins TRBV6-5 to TRBJ1-1; D gene ambiguous. V was trimmed by 4 bases and J by 4 bases, leaving 10 bases between them. CDR1 MNHEY and CDR2 SVGAGI come from the germline V gene. The CDR3 is made up of 13 amino acids. The CDR3 bases are TGTGCCAGCAGTTCCCCCCCGGGCACTGAAGCTTTCTTT. Protein: CASSSPPGTEAFF.

The chain couples TRBV4-3 to TRBJ1-2; possibly TRBD1 for D (5 bases). V lost 1 base, J lost 5 bases, and 14 bases lay in between. CDR1 and CDR2 from the germline V gene are LGHNA and YSLEER. There are 15 residues in the CDR3. In nucleotides, the CDR3 is TGCGCCAGCAGCCAAGGACCGGGGGGGGATTATGGCTACACCTTC. This gives the protein CASSQGPGGDYGYTF.

The CDR3 sequence is CAISGGMENGGYTF. The CDR3 DNA is TGTGCCATCAGTGGTGGTATGGAAAACGGAGGCTACACCTTC. The chain employs TRBV10-3 and TRBJ1-2; D not certain. The CDR3 has 14 amino acids. Germline V gene sequence: CDR1 ENHRY, CDR2 SYGVKD. V was clipped by 4 bases and J by 8 bases, with 17 bases between them.

The rearrangement links TRBV4-1 to TRBJ1-1; D may be TRBD1 (5 bases). The CDR3 runs to 15 residues. V was trimmed by 1 base and J by 0 bases, leaving 9 bases between them. From germline, CDR1 is MGHRA and CDR2 YSYEKL. CDR3: CASSQVDSMNTEAFF. The DNA of the CDR3 is TGCGCCAGCAGCCAAGTCGACAGCATGAACACTGAAGCTTTCTTT.

This clone was detected only a few times. V usage is TRBV6-1 and J usage is TRBJ1-2; TRBD1 matches at 8 bases. V was pared by 2 bases and J by 1 base, with 3 bases of the junction left unmatched. Germline V lookup: CDR1 MNHNS, CDR2 SASEGT. The CDR3 loop spans 15 amino acids. CDR3 region: CASSEQGAFNYGYTF. CDR3 bases: TGTGCCAGCAGTGAACAGGGGGCATTTAACTATGGCTACACCTTC.

The rearrangement joins TRBV18 to TRBJ1-5; D ambiguous. CDR3 size: 10 residues. V lost 10 bases, J lost 4 bases, and 5 bases lay in between. Germline CDR1 and CDR2: KGHSH and LQKENI. The CDR3 bases are TGTGCCACCCCAAATCAGCCCCAGCATTTT. The encoded protein is CATPNQPQHF.

The chain is built from TRBV19 and TRBJ2-7, with TRBD2 matching 13 bases. Germline V gene data show CDR1 as LNHDA and CDR2 as SQIVND (reference sequence). V gave up 4 bases and J gave up 1 base; unmatched junction bases: 7. CDR3 length: 17 amino acids. In DNA form, the CDR3 reads TGTGCCAGTAGTAGGGGACTAGCGGGACCTTTTTCCTACGAGCAGTACTTC. Translating it yields CASSRGLAGPFSYEQYF. Variable domain in full (rest from reference TRBV19 and TRBJ2-7): DGGITQSPKYLFRKEGQNVTLSCEQNLNHDAMYWYRQDPGQGLRLIYYSQIVNDFQKGDIAEGYSVSREKKESFPLTVTSAQKNPTAFYLCASSRGLAGPFSYEQYFGPGTRLTVT.